In its sample, the clone carrying this T cell receptor (beta chain) was seen a few times. Its target is not known. These data come from a study of CD8+CD57+ T cells in acquired aplastic anemia. Overall study findings and caveats: Around 30 sequences, all CD8+ CDR3, were shared between patients and controls.

It was genomic DNA that served as the template for profiling TCR beta VDJ and CDR3. TCRdb reanalysed the reads using MiXCR and keeps one entry per CDR3 protein. The sample lists 200,000 to 250,000 distinct CDR3 sequences, about 37% seen once, with 1% to 1.3% in the top ten. This CDR3 comprises 14 residues. The V segment lost 5 bases and the J segment 1 base; nucleotides outside the gene matches: 5. The germline gives CDR1 SGHRS, CDR2 YFSETQ. The rearrangement uses TRBV5-1 and TRBJ1-2, with TRBD1 identical over 7 bases. Sequencing was performed on sorted CD4+, CD8+, or CD8+CD57+ T cells (not recorded which) from PBMCs. The clonotype comes from a human donor in good health, serving as a control. In DNA, the CDR3 is TGCGCCAGCAGGCCCGGGACAGATAACTATGGCTACACCTTC. This sequence encodes CASRPGTDNYGYTF.